The clone carrying this TCR beta chain was counted only a few times. This specimen belongs to a study of identical twins. Germline-derived CDR1 and CDR2 are MNHEY and SMNVEV (reference sequence). Trimming cost V 5 bases and J 2 bases; bases outside gene matches: 7. The CDR3 sequence is 15 residues long. TCRdb analysed the 5' RACE reads with MiXCR anew, one entry per CDR3 protein. The table records about 290,000 distinct CDR3 sequences, roughly 9.7% of them present only once. In addition, the sample was reused for a study of yellow fever vaccine responses in identical twins.

The chain carries TRBV27 and TRBJ2-7, with 9 bases fitting TRBD2. The sequence was obtained from a young woman in good health. The specimen was CD8+ T cells sorted from blood. This CDR3 reads CASSPRTSEAYEQYF. The CDR3 DNA reads as TGTGCCAGCAGTCCCCGGACTAGCGAGGCCTACGAGCAGTACTTC.